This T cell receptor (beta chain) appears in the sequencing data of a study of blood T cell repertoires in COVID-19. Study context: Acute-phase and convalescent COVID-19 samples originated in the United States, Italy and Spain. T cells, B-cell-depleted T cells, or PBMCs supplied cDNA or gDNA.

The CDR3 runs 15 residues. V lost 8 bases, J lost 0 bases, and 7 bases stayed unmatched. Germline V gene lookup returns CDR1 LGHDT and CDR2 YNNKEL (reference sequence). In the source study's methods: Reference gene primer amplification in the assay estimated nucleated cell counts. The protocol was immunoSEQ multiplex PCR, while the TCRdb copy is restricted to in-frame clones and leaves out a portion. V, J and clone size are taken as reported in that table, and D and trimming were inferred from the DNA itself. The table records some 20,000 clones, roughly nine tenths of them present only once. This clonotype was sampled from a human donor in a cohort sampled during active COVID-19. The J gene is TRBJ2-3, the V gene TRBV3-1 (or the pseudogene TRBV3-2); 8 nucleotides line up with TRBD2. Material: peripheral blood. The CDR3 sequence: CASSPQRGSTDTQYF. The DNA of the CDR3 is TGTGCCAGCTCCCCCCAGCGGGGGAGCACAGATACGCAGTATTTT.